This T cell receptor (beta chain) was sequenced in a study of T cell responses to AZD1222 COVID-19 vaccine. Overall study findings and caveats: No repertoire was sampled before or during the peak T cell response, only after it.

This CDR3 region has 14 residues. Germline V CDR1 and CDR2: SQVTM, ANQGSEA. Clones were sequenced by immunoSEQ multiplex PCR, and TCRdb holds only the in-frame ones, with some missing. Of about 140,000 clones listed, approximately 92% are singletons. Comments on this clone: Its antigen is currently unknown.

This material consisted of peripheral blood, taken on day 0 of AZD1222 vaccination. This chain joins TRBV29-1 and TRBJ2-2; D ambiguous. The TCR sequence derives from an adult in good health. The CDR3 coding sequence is TGCATCGCCCAGGTGTCTTTGAACACCGGGGAGCTGTTTTTT. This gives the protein CIAQVSLNTGELFF.